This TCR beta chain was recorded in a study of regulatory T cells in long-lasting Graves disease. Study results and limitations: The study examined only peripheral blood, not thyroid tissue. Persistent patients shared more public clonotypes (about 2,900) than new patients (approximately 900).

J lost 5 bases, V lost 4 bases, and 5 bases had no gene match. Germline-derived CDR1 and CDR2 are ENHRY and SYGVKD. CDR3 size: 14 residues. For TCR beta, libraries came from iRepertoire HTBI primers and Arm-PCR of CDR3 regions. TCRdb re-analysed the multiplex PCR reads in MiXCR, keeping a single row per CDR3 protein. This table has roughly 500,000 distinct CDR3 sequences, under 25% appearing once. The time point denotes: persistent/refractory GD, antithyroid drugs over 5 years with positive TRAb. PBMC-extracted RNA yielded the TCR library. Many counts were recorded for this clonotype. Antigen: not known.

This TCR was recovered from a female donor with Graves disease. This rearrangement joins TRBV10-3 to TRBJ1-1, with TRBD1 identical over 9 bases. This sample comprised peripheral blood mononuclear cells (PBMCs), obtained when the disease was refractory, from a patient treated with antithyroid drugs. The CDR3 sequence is CAISVTGGRTEAFF. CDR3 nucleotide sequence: TGTGCCATCAGTGTGACAGGGGGGAGGACTGAAGCTTTCTTT.